The rows below give T cell receptor beta chains drawn from one sample of a study of T cells after posttransplantation cyclophosphamide. Produced via immunoSEQ multiplex PCR; TCRdb's table is partial and in-frame only. The sample shows 20,000 to 30,000 clones, none of them appearing just once. What was sequenced was PBMCs. The receptors were gathered from a woman aged 50 to 65 in good health, CMV-negative, and a related stem cell transplant donor. CDR3s include the opening cysteine and the closing phenylalanine or tryptophan. D genes are given only for firm matches. Clone size is not always given. Where it is, it says once, few, many or a class for expanded clones.

size	D	V	J	CDR3	DNA
few	-	TRBV6-1	TRBJ2-2	CASSYSTHTGELFF	TGTGCCAGCAGTTATTCGACACACACCGGGGAGCTGTTTTTT
many	TRBD2	TRBV19	TRBJ2-3	CASIWQRETVTDTQYF	TGTGCCAGTATTTGGCAGCGGGAGACCGTCACAGATACGCAGTATTTT
many	TRBD1	TRBV7-9	TRBJ1-1	CASSLVLRGHPEAFF	TGTGCCAGCAGCTTAGTCCTCAGGGGGCACCCTGAAGCTTTCTTT
many	-	TRBV19	TRBJ2-2	CASRGTQGPNTGELFF	TGTGCCAGTAGGGGCACACAGGGTCCGAACACCGGGGAGCTGTTTTTT
many	-	TRBV5-1	TRBJ2-7	CASSLAGMVYEQYF	TGCGCCAGCAGCTTGGCGGGGATGGTCTACGAGCAGTACTTC
many	TRBD1	TRBV13	TRBJ1-6	CASSPRGVGSPLHF	TGTGCCAGCAGCCCCAGGGGGGTCGGATCACCCCTCCACTTT
many	TRBD1	TRBV29-1	TRBJ2-1	CSVGTAYNEQFF	TGCAGCGTAGGGACAGCCTACAATGAGCAGTTCTTC
many	-	TRBV6-1	TRBJ2-5	CASSEVGQPSSVQETQYF	TGTGCCAGCAGTGAAGTCGGGCAGCCCTCTAGCGTCCAAGAGACCCAGTACTTC
many	-	TRBV7-8	TRBJ1-2	CASSYNPQGNYGYTF	TGTGCCAGCAGCTATAATCCACAGGGAAACTATGGCTACACCTTC
many	-	TRBV6-5	TRBJ2-7	CASSYSGGSYEQYF	TGTGCCAGCAGTTACAGTGGGGGCAGCTACGAGCAGTACTTC
many	TRBD1	TRBV19	TRBJ1-2	CASSIRGQGKNYGYTF	TGTGCCAGTAGTATCCGGGGACAGGGGAAGAACTATGGCTACACCTTC
many	-	TRBV11-1	TRBJ2-1	CASSLAVTLAWGNEQFF	TGTGCCAGCAGCTTAGCGGTAACACTAGCATGGGGCAATGAGCAGTTCTTC
-	-	TRBV27	TRBJ1-6	CASSLGTAGSRLTLHF	TGTGCCAGCAGTTTAGGAACAGCCGGCTCCCGTCTCACCCTCCACTTT
many	-	TRBV6-1	TRBJ1-5	CASSEVRQANQPQHF	TGTGCCAGCAGTGAAGTACGGCAGGCCAATCAGCCCCAGCATTTT
many	TRBD1	TRBV7-9	TRBJ1-5	CASSREGQGKNQPQHF	TGTGCCAGCAGCAGGGAGGGACAGGGAAAAAATCAGCCCCAGCATTTT